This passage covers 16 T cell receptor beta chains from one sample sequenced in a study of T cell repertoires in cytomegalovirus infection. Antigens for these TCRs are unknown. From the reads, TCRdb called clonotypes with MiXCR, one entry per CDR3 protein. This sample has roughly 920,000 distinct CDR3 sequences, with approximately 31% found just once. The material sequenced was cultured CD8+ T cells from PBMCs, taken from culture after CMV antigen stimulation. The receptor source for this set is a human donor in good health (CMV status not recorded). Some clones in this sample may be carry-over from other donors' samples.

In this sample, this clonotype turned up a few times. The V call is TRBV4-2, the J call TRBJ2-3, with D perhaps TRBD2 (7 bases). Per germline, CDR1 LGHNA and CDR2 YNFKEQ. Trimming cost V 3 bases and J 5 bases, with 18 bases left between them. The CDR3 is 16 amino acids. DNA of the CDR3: TGTGCCAGCAGCCAGATAGGGGGGGTTAAAGGAGATACGCAGTATTTT. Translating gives CASSQIGGVKGDTQYF.

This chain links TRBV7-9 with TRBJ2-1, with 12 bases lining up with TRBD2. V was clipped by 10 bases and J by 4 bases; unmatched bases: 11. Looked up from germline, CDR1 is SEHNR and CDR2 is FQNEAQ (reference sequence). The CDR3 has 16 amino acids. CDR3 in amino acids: CATPPGGTSGYNEQFF. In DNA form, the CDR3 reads TGTGCCACCCCCCCCGGGGGGACTAGCGGGTACAATGAGCAGTTCTTC.

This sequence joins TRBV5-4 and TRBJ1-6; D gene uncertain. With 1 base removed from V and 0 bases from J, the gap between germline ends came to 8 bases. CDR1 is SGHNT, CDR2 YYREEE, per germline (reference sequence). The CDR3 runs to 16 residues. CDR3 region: CASSLNPGSYNSPLHF. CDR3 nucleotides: TGTGCCAGCAGCTTGAATCCGGGCTCCTATAATTCACCCCTCCACTTT.

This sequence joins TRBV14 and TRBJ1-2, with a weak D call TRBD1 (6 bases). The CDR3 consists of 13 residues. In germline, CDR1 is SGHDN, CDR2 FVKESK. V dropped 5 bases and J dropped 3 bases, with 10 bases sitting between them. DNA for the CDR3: TGTGCCAGCAGCATTCGGACAGACTATGGCTACACCTTC. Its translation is CASSIRTDYGYTF. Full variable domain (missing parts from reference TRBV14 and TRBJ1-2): EAGVTQFPSHSVIEKGQTVTLRCDPISGHDNLYWYRRVMGKEIKFLLHFVKESKQDESGMPNNRFLAERTGGTYSTLKVQPAELEDSGVYFCASSIRTDYGYTFGSGTRLTVV.

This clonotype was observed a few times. The CDR3 coding sequence is TGCGCCAGCAGCCAAGGGGACAGAGTCGTCGGGGAGCTGTTTTTT. Translation gives CASSQGDRVVGELFF. The chain combines TRBV4-3 with TRBJ2-2, with 7 bases lining up with TRBD1. This CDR3 is 15 amino acids long. Trimming removed 1 base from V and 7 bases from J; junction bases left unmatched: 6. The germline CDR1 and CDR2 sequences are LGHNA and YSLEER.

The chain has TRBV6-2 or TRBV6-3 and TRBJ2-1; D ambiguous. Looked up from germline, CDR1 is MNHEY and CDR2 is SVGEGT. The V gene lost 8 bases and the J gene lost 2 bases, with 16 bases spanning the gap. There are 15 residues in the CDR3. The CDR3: CASEVLAGAYNEQFF. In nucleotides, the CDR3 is TGTGCCAGCGAAGTCTTAGCCGGTGCCTACAATGAGCAGTTCTTC.

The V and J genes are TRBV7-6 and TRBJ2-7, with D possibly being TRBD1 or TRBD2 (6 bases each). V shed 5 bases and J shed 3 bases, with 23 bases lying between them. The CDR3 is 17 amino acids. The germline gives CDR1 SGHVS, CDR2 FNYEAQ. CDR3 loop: CASSRIGNIGGNYEQYF. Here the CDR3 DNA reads TGTGCCAGCAGCCGAATTGGGAACATAGGGGGGAACTACGAGCAGTACTTC.

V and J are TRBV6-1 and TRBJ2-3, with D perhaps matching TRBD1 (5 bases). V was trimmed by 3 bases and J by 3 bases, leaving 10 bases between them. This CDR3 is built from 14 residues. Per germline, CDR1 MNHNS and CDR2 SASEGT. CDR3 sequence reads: CASSEWQGTDTQYF. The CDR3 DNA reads TGTGCCAGCAGTGAGTGGCAGGGTACAGATACGCAGTATTTT.

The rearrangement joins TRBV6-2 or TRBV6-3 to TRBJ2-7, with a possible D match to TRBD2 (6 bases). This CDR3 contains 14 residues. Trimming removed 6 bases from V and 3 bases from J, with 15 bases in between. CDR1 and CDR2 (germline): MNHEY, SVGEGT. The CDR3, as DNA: TGTGCCAGCAGCGCGGGACTGGGGATCTACGAGCAGTACGTC. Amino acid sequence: CASSAGLGIYEQYV.

CDR3 sequence reads: CASGFPLGQGEKETQYF. CDR3 nucleotide sequence: TGTGCTAGTGGTTTTCCCCTGGGACAGGGAGAAAAAGAGACCCAGTACTTC. This rearrangement joins TRBV12-5 to TRBJ2-5, with 9 positions matching TRBD1. This CDR3 comprises 17 residues. Losses at the gene ends were 3 bases for V and 3 bases for J; bases not matched to a gene: 11. The germline CDR1 and CDR2 sequences are LGHNT and FRNRAP.

The CDR3 region has the DNA TGTGCCAGCAGCTCTTCCGTAGGGCCAACTAATGAAAAACTGTTTTTT. Translating gives CASSSSVGPTNEKLFF. J is TRBJ1-4 and V is TRBV27; no clear D. From germline, CDR1 is MNHEY and CDR2 SMNVEV (reference sequence). This CDR3 is built from 16 residues. V was clipped by 6 bases and J by 0 bases, with 14 bases between them.

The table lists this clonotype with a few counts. The CDR3 sequence: CASSNRSVPYNEQFF. The CDR3 DNA sequence: TGTGCCAGCAGTAACCGCTCGGTACCCTACAATGAGCAGTTCTTC. V is TRBV12-3 or TRBV12-4 and J is TRBJ2-1; D gene unclear. Trimming left V 5 bases short and J 2 bases short, with 13 bases between. There are 15 residues in the CDR3.

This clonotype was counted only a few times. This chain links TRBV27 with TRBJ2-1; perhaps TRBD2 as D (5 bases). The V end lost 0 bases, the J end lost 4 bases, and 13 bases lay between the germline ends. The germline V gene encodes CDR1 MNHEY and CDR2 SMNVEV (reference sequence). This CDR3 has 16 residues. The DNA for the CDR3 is TGTGCCAGCAGTTTATCGTTAGCGCCCCCTTACAATGAGCAGTTCTTC. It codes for CASSLSLAPPYNEQFF.

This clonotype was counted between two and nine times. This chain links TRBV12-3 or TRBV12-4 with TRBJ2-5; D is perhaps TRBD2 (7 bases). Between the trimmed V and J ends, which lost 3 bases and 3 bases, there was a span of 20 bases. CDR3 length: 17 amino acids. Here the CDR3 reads CASSFLFVGGPKETQYF. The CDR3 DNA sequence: TGTGCCAGCAGTTTTCTCTTTGTGGGGGGGCCGAAAGAGACCCAGTACTTC.

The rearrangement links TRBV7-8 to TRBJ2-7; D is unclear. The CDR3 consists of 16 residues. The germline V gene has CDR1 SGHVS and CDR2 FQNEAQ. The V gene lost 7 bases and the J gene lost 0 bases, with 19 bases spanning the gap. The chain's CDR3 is CASTAPGRSSSYEQYF. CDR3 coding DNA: TGTGCCAGCACCGCACCAGGCAGGTCTAGCTCCTACGAGCAGTACTTC.

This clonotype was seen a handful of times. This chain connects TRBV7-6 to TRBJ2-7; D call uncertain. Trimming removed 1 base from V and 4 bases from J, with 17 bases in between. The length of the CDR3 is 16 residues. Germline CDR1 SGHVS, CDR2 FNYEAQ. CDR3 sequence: CASSLEIGQKRYEQYF. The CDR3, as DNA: TGTGCCAGCAGCTTAGAGATCGGGCAGAAGAGATACGAGCAGTACTTC. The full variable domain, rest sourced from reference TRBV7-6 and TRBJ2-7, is GAGVSQSPRYKVTKRGQDVALRCDPISGHVSLYWYRQALGQGPEFLTYFNYEAQQDKSGLPNDRFSAERPEGSISTLTIQRTEQRDSAMYRCASSLEIGQKRYEQYFGPGTRLTVT.